This T cell receptor (beta chain) was profiled in a study of OX40 agonist ivuxolimab in advanced cancers. The overall study: The study gave patients intravenous ivuxolimab at 0.01 to 10 mg/kg every 2 weeks. A diagnosis of hepatocellular carcinoma, melanoma, renal cell or head and neck cancer was present in dose-escalation patients.

Method: immunoSEQ multiplex PCR; TCRdb's copy keeps in-frame clones and lacks some. This table holds approximately 70,000 clones, roughly 81% found once. This CDR3 has 12 amino acids. CDR1 and CDR2 (germline): MNHNY, SVGAGI (reference sequence). V lost 6 bases to trimming and J lost 8 bases; unmatched junction nucleotides: 0. V gene TRBV6-6 combines with J gene TRBJ1-6, with TRBD1 identical over 8 bases. The TCR comes from an adult with an advanced solid tumor such as melanoma, head and neck, liver or kidney cancer. Sequencing used CD4+ or CD8+ T cells sorted from blood, obtained in a trial of the OX40 agonist ivuxolimab. The CDR3 sequence is CASRTGDSPLHF. The CDR3 bases are TGTGCCAGCAGGACAGGGGATTCACCCCTCCACTTT.